The present TCR beta chain was sequenced within a study of T cells in Graves' hyperthyroidism and ophthalmopathy. Researchers amplified the TCR beta CDR3 regions from RNA transcripts. Researchers ran a first-round RT-PCR on the TCR CDR3 using the HTBI primer set. TCRdb re-called the multiplex PCR reads with MiXCR, one entry per CDR3 protein. The sample holds a few hundred thousand distinct CDR3 sequences, around 14% seen once. Diagnosis relied on clinical symptoms, serum thyroxine and TRAb, thyroid ultrasound and orbital computed tomography. The germline V gene has CDR1 SGHAT and CDR2 FQNNGV. The V and J ends lost 0 bases and 0 bases respectively, with 3 bases between them. The CDR3 length is 14 residues. This clonotype was found many times.

The gene calls are TRBV11-2 and TRBJ2-1; D ambiguous. The receptor comes from a woman aged 18-35 years with Graves' hyperthyroidism that later progressed to Graves' ophthalmopathy. Sequencing was performed on blood. In nucleotides, the CDR3 is TGTGCCAGCAGCTTAGATGGCTCCTACAATGAGCAGTTCTTC. Translation: CASSLDGSYNEQFF.